This TCR beta chain was observed in a study of blood T cell repertoires in COVID-19. Study context: Donors in the United States, Italy and Spain gave samples during acute or convalescent COVID-19. T cells, B-cell-depleted T cells, or PBMCs supplied cDNA or gDNA.

The germline gives CDR1 LNHDA, CDR2 SQIVND (reference sequence). This CDR3 region has 11 residues. Trimming left V 9 bases short and J 8 bases short, with 13 bases between. Data came from immunoSEQ multiplex PCR; TCRdb stores just in-frame clones and leaves some out. Among 170,000 or so clones, roughly 84% were seen once, and the ten largest hold 6.5% to 9%. The V call is TRBV19, the J call TRBJ1-1; D not certain. Sequences were obtained from peripheral blood. The sequence came from a woman aged 40 to 55 with COVID-19, enrolled during active disease. The CDR3 nucleotides read TGTGCCAGCCTGTTCGGGGAGGAAGCTTTCTTT. It codes for CASLFGEEAFF.